This T cell receptor beta chain was documented in a study of blood T cell repertoires in COVID-19. Only in-frame clones appear in the TCRdb table, and some are missing; sequencing was by immunoSEQ multiplex PCR. Seen here are about 210,000 clones, around 86% observed once, and the top ten hold 8.9%. The CDR3 covers 13 residues. Germline assignment: CDR1 LNHDA and CDR2 SQIVND (reference sequence). V was trimmed by 5 bases and J by 3 bases, leaving 11 bases between them. Sequenced input: PBMCs or T cells enriched from blood (not recorded which). The chain carries TRBV19 and TRBJ2-7, with D possibly TRBD2 on 6 matching bases. This TCR was sampled from a woman between 50 and 59 years old with acute COVID-19. CDR3 sequence (DNA): TGTGCCAGTAGTTTGGGACTGAACTACGAGCAGTACTTC. The encoded protein is CASSLGLNYEQYF.